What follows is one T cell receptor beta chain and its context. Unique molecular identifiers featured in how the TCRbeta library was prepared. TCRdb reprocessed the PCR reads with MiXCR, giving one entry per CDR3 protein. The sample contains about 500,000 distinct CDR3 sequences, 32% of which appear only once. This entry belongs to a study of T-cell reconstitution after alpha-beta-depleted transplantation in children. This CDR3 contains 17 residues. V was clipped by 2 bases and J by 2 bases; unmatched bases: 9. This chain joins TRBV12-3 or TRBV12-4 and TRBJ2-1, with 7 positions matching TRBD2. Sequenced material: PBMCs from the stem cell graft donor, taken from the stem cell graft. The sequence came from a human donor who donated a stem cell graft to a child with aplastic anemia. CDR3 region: CASSLNLGLVTYNEQFF. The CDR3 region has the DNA TGTGCCAGCAGTTTAAATCTCGGACTAGTAACCTACAATGAGCAGTTCTTC.